A selection of T cell receptor beta chains follows, all from one sample in a study of shared clonotypes between healthy human individuals. The assay was immunoSEQ multiplex PCR, and TCRdb's table has in-frame clones only and misses some. The data hold 2 million or so clones, with 85% to 95% observed a single time. Sequences were obtained from naive CD8+ T cells sorted from blood. Source of these receptors: a man between 18 and 29 years old in good health. The CDR3 runs from the conserved cysteine through the conserved F or W. D genes are given only for firm matches. Clone sizes are given selectively: once, few, many, or a class where the clone is expanded.

D gene	V gene	J gene	clone size	CDR3 protein	CDR3 DNA
.	TRBV27	TRBJ2-3	.	CASSLGAGTDTQYF	TGTGCCAGCAGTCTCGGGGCTGGCACAGATACGCAGTATTTT
TRBD1	TRBV10-3	TRBJ2-1	.	CAISVNPGQVSSHEQFF	TGTGCCATCAGTGTGAACCCGGGACAGGTATCGAGTCATGAGCAGTTCTTC
.	TRBV29-1	TRBJ2-7	.	CSVGDGGYEQYF	TGCAGCGTTGGTGACGGGGGATACGAGCAGTACTTC
.	TRBV28	TRBJ2-7	.	CASSFAGAGEQYF	TGTGCCAGCAGTTTTGCAGGGGCCGGCGAGCAGTACTTC
TRBD1	TRBV27	TRBJ2-7	.	CASSFTGAEQYF	TGTGCCAGCAGTTTTACAGGGGCCGAGCAGTACTTC
.	TRBV28	TRBJ1-5	.	CASRRSYSNQPQHF	TGTGCCAGCCGTCGGTCTTATAGCAATCAGCCCCAGCATTTT
TRBD1	TRBV4-1	TRBJ2-7	.	CASSPDRGTYEQYF	TGCGCCAGCAGCCCGGACAGGGGTACCTACGAGCAGTACTTC
.	TRBV4-3	TRBJ2-1	.	CASSPRSSYNEQFF	TGCGCCAGCTCCCCGCGGAGCTCCTACAATGAGCAGTTCTTC
TRBD1	TRBV18	TRBJ2-2	.	CASSPQQGRSTGELFF	TGTGCCAGCTCACCACAACAGGGGAGAAGCACCGGGGAGCTGTTTTTT
.	TRBV9	TRBJ2-5	.	CASSVEGGGLKTQYF	TGTGCCAGCAGCGTAGAGGGCGGCGGGTTGAAGACCCAGTACTTC
.	TRBV6-5	TRBJ1-6	once	CASSYSRQPNSPLHF	TGTGCCAGCAGTTACTCGAGACAGCCTAATTCACCCCTCCACTTT
TRBD2	TRBV6-5	TRBJ2-1	.	CASSLGREGYEQFF	TGTGCCAGCAGTTTGGGGCGGGAGGGTTATGAGCAGTTCTTC
TRBD1	TRBV4-3	TRBJ2-2	.	CASASLSGGYTGELFF	TGCGCCAGCGCCTCATTGTCAGGGGGCTACACCGGGGAGCTGTTTTTT
.	TRBV10-1	TRBJ2-5	.	CASSGRIQETQYF	TGCGCCAGCTCGGGACGGATCCAAGAGACCCAGTACTTC
TRBD1	TRBV25-1	TRBJ2-7	.	CASSETTFRQGPYEQYF	TGTGCCAGCAGTGAGACAACCTTCCGACAGGGGCCCTACGAGCAGTACTTC
.	TRBV7-9	TRBJ1-1	.	CASSSWQSVGEAFF	TGTGCCAGCAGCTCCTGGCAGTCCGTTGGTGAAGCTTTCTTT
TRBD2	TRBV27	TRBJ2-5	.	CASSPGTSGGRFRETQYF	TGTGCCAGCAGTCCCGGGACTAGCGGGGGCCGATTCAGGGAGACCCAGTACTTC
TRBD2	TRBV5-1	TRBJ2-5	.	CASSLALAGGLGETQYF	TGCGCCAGCAGCTTGGCGCTAGCGGGAGGGCTGGGGGAGACCCAGTACTTC
.	TRBV12-5	TRBJ2-7	.	CASGEGIPYEQYF	TGTGCTAGTGGCGAGGGAATCCCCTACGAGCAGTACTTC
.	TRBV18	TRBJ2-1	.	CASSETDNNEQFF	TGTGCCAGCTCTGAGACGGATAACAATGAGCAGTTCTTC
.	TRBV7-6	TRBJ2-7	.	CASSLSVVYEQYF	TGTGCCAGCAGCTTAAGTGTAGTCTACGAGCAGTACTTC
.	TRBV19	TRBJ2-2	.	CASSNGAGELFF	TGTGCCAGTAGTAATGGTGCCGGGGAGCTGTTTTTT
.	TRBV5-1	TRBJ2-7	.	CASSLLGVEQYF	TGCGCCAGCAGCTTGTTAGGGGTTGAGCAGTACTTC
TRBD1	TRBV6-1	TRBJ1-1	.	CASSDGTGPLNTEAFF	TGTGCCAGCAGTGACGGGACAGGGCCCTTGAACACTGAAGCTTTCTTT
.	TRBV2	TRBJ2-7	.	CASRILDIAYEQYF	TGTGCCAGCAGGATACTGGACATAGCCTACGAGCAGTACTTC
.	TRBV7-2	TRBJ2-7	many	CASSFIMGGPSYEQYF	TGTGCCAGCAGCTTCATCATGGGGGGACCCTCCTACGAGCAGTACTTC
TRBD2	TRBV4-3	TRBJ2-5	.	CASSQVLAVQETQYF	TGCGCCAGCAGCCAAGTTCTAGCGGTACAAGAGACCCAGTACTTC
TRBD1	TRBV7-9	TRBJ1-5	.	CASSPQGQWFEPQHF	TGTGCCAGCAGCCCCCAGGGACAGTGGTTCGAGCCCCAGCATTTT
.	TRBV28	TRBJ1-4	.	CASSSSGSFNEKLFF	TGTGCCAGCAGCTCATCCGGAAGCTTTAATGAAAAACTGTTTTTT
TRBD1	TRBV6-1	TRBJ2-5	.	CASSVYQGARETQYF	TGTGCCAGCAGCGTATACCAGGGGGCGAGAGAGACCCAGTACTTC
.	TRBV9	TRBJ1-1	few	CASSVGSNTEAFF	TGTGCCAGCAGCGTAGGATCGAACACTGAAGCTTTCTTT
.	TRBV9	TRBJ2-6	.	CASTTYPGGANVLTF	TGTGCCAGCACCACTTACCCGGGGGGGGCCAACGTCCTGACTTTC
.	TRBV5-6	TRBJ1-1	.	CASGAGNAEAFF	TGTGCCAGCGGGGCGGGGAACGCTGAAGCTTTCTTT
TRBD1	TRBV7-9	TRBJ1-6	few	CASRGQGESPLHF	TGTGCCAGCAGAGGACAGGGAGAATCACCCCTCCACTTT
.	TRBV7-9	TRBJ1-2	.	CASSLVGGDGYTF	TGTGCCAGCAGCTTAGTAGGGGGAGATGGCTACACCTTC
.	TRBV25-1	TRBJ2-7	.	CASGGTPSSYEQYF	TGTGCCAGCGGGGGGACACCGAGCTCCTACGAGCAGTACTTC
TRBD2	TRBV27	TRBJ2-3	.	CASSFYAGEYTDTQYF	TGTGCCAGCAGTTTCTATGCGGGGGAATACACAGATACGCAGTATTTT
.	TRBV18	TRBJ1-6	few	CASSPIGQGSDSPLHF	TGTGCCAGCTCACCAATCGGCCAAGGGAGCGATTCACCCCTCCACTTT
.	TRBV7-8	TRBJ2-4	once	CASSLGGALAKNIQYF	TGTGCCAGCAGCTTAGGGGGGGCCCTAGCCAAAAACATTCAGTACTTC
.	TRBV2	TRBJ1-5	.	CASKAARDQPQHF	TGTGCCAGCAAGGCAGCCAGGGATCAGCCCCAGCATTTT
.	TRBV27	TRBJ2-2	.	CASSFEVTTGELFF	TGTGCCAGCAGTTTCGAGGTTACCACCGGGGAGCTGTTTTTT
TRBD1	TRBV27	TRBJ2-7	once	CASSLFGTGVDEQYF	TGTGCCAGCAGTTTATTCGGGACAGGGGTCGACGAGCAGTACTTC
.	TRBV5-4	TRBJ2-3	.	CASSLVGGGTDTQYF	TGTGCCAGCAGCTTGGTCGGCGGGGGCACAGATACGCAGTATTTT
.	TRBV4-1	TRBJ1-6	.	CASSQAVAGLSPLHF	TGCGCCAGCAGCCAAGCGGTGGCAGGGTTATCACCCCTCCACTTT
TRBD2	TRBV5-4	TRBJ2-3	.	CASRMRGVATDTQYF	TGTGCCAGCAGGATGCGGGGGGTCGCGACAGATACGCAGTATTTT
TRBD1	TRBV7-9	TRBJ2-2	.	CASSLGLGTGDFDTGELFF	TGTGCCAGCAGCTTAGGGCTCGGGACAGGGGATTTCGACACCGGGGAGCTGTTTTTT
.	TRBV29-1	TRBJ1-1	.	CSVEVMWEAFF	TGCAGCGTTGAAGTAATGTGGGAGGCTTTCTTT
TRBD2	TRBV29-1	TRBJ2-1	.	CSVEDPAGEGLGEQFF	TGCAGCGTTGAAGATCCAGCGGGAGAGGGTTTGGGTGAGCAGTTCTTC